These 29 T cell receptor beta chains share one sample of origin, sequenced in a study of T-cell reconstitution after alpha-beta-depleted transplantation in children. The authors prepared the TCRbeta library with unique molecular identifiers. Via MiXCR, TCRdb re-called the PCR reads, giving one row per CDR3 protein. Counted here are 900,000 or so distinct CDR3 sequences, around 17% occurring once; the ten biggest clones make up around 4.5%. This sample comprised PBMCs, mostly from graft donor cells, obtained 360 days after TCRalphabeta/CD19-depleted stem cell transplant. The receptors were sampled from a male patient younger than 18 who had a stem cell transplant for acute lymphoblastic leukemia, so the T cells may come from the graft donor.

The chain couples TRBV4-1 to TRBJ2-7; 7 nucleotides match TRBD1. In germline, CDR1 is MGHRA, CDR2 YSYEKL. This CDR3 is 17 amino acids long. V shed 4 bases and J 4 bases; nucleotides not matched to a gene: 16. CDR3 nucleotide sequence: TGCGCCAGCAGCCGCCCTCCCGGACAGGTCCTCGCGTACGAGCAGTACTTC. It translates to CASSRPPGQVLAYEQYF.

This clonotype was detected only a few times. The chain carries TRBV11-3 and TRBJ1-3; 7 bases match TRBD1. V dropped 5 bases and J dropped 2; count of bases not matched to a gene: 6. This CDR3 comprises 15 residues. CDR1 is SGHNT, CDR2 YENEEA, per germline. Here the CDR3 DNA reads TGTGCCAGCAGCGCACAGGGGTTTGCTGGAAACACCATATATTTT. Translating it yields CASSAQGFAGNTIYF. The variable domain in full, completed from reference TRBV11-3 and TRBJ1-3, reads EAGVVQSPRYKIIEKKQPVAFWCNPISGHNTLYWYLQNLGQGPELLIRYENEEAVDDSQLPKDRFSAERLKGVDSTLKIQPAELGDSAVYLCASSAQGFAGNTIYFGEGSWLTVV.

This sequence joins TRBV4-2 and TRBJ2-5; 11 positions agree with TRBD2. The CDR3 length is 15 residues. Per germline, CDR1 LGHNA and CDR2 YNFKEQ. V was pared by 2 bases and J by 4 bases, with 3 bases of the junction left unmatched. The CDR3: CASSQLAGGVETQYF. As DNA, the CDR3 is TGTGCCAGCAGCCAATTAGCGGGAGGGGTAGAGACCCAGTACTTC.

This clonotype has a handful of counts. The chain has TRBV20-1 and TRBJ2-1; 12 nucleotides agree with TRBD2. CDR3 length: 16 residues. Per germline, CDR1 DFQATT and CDR2 SNEGSKA (reference sequence). J lost 7 bases, V lost 4 bases, and 11 bases had no gene match. The CDR3 nucleotides are TGCAGTGCTAAAAGACTAGCGGGAGTATGGGTAAATGAGCAGTTCTTC. Translated, it gives CSAKRLAGVWVNEQFF.

This clonotype was observed a few times. The rearrangement links TRBV7-6 to TRBJ2-3; TRBD2 matches at 16 bases. Per the germline V gene, CDR1 is SGHVS and CDR2 is FNYEAQ. With V trimmed by 4 bases and J by 6 bases, 10 bases remained unmatched. The CDR3 contains 18 residues. CDR3 residues: CASSSNPGLAGGQDTQYF. The CDR3 nucleotides read TGTGCCAGCAGCTCAAACCCGGGACTAGCGGGAGGGCAGGATACGCAGTATTTT.

The sample holds many counts of this clonotype. The CDR3 DNA is TGCAGTGCCTTCCGTCGTGGGGGGGAAGTCCACAATGAGCAGTTCTTC. It translates to CSAFRRGGEVHNEQFF. The V call is TRBV20-1, the J call TRBJ2-1; TRBD2 matches 7 bases. In germline, CDR1 is DFQATT, CDR2 SNEGSKA (reference sequence). CDR3 length: 16 amino acids. V was pared by 6 bases and J by 5 bases, with 16 bases of the junction left unmatched.

The V call is TRBV7-9, the J call TRBJ1-3, with a tentative D call TRBD1 (6 bases). Germline values: CDR1 SEHNR, CDR2 FQNEAQ (reference sequence). This CDR3 is 15 amino acids long. Deletions cut 5 bases from V and 4 bases from J, with 15 bases between. The CDR3 is CASSPQGSTGNTIYF. The CDR3 coding sequence is TGTGCCAGCAGCCCGCAGGGGTCGACGGGAAACACCATATATTTT.

This chain uses TRBV19 with TRBJ2-7; 8 bases match TRBD1. V lost 5 bases to trimming and J lost 3 bases; unmatched junction nucleotides: 9. The CDR3 loop spans 15 amino acids. Germline V gives CDR1 LNHDA, CDR2 SQIVND (reference sequence). The CDR3 loop is CASSVGTGLNYEQYF. The CDR3 DNA is TGTGCCAGTAGTGTCGGGACAGGACTAAACTACGAGCAGTACTTC.

This clonotype was seen a handful of times. The chain joins TRBV27 to TRBJ1-6; D not resolved. Trimming took off 5 bases at V and 1 base at J, with 27 bases between the two ends. The CDR3 totals 21 residues. Germline CDR1 MNHEY, CDR2 SMNVEV (reference sequence). DNA for the CDR3: TGTGCCAGCAGTCCCTACCCCATCCGTACCGGAGGCGGATCCTATAATTCACCCCTCCACTTT. Protein sequence: CASSPYPIRTGGGSYNSPLHF.

This clonotype showed up many times. Sequence at one end of the junction differs from germline and may be a read error. This chain links TRBV5-1 with TRBJ2-1; D gene ambiguous. Germline values: CDR1 SGHRS, CDR2 YFSETQ. The CDR3 totals 11 residues. CDR3 protein: CASSLRDEQFF. The CDR3 coding sequence is TGTGCCAGCAGTCTTAGGGATGAGCAGTTCTTC.

This clonotype was observed a handful of times. The rearrangement joins TRBV7-8 to TRBJ1-3, with D perhaps TRBD1 (5 bases). CDR3 length: 12 amino acids. Germline CDR1 reads SGHVS; CDR2 reads FQNEAQ. V dropped 5 bases and J dropped 8 bases, with 10 bases sitting between them. CDR3 protein: CASSPDTYTIYF. The CDR3 DNA is TGTGCCAGCAGCCCGGACACATACACCATATATTTT.

The CDR3 spells CSVDFAGRTDTQYF. The DNA for the CDR3 is TGCAGCGTTGACTTTGCGGGACGCACAGATACGCAGTATTTT. V is TRBV29-1 and J is TRBJ2-3; tentatively, D is TRBD2 (6 bases). This CDR3 has 14 amino acids. The V gene's germline CDR1 is SQVTM and CDR2 ANQGSEA. Trimming removed 3 bases from V and 1 base from J, with 11 bases in between.

The V call is TRBV24-1, the J call TRBJ1-1; tentatively, D is TRBD1 (6 bases). The CDR3 is 13 amino acids. Trimming removed 4 bases at V and 6 bases at J, with 11 bases between. Germline CDR1 and CDR2: KGHDR and SFDVKD. CDR3 loop: CATSDKDRPEAFF. The CDR3 DNA sequence: TGTGCCACCAGTGACAAGGACAGACCTGAAGCTTTCTTT.

The V and J genes are TRBV20-1 and TRBJ2-5, with 8 bases fitting TRBD2. CDR1 DFQATT and CDR2 SNEGSKA come from the germline V gene (reference sequence). V lost 8 bases and J lost 5; bases outside the gene matches: 13. The CDR3 runs 14 residues. The CDR3 is CSTQRLALLETQYF. In DNA form, the CDR3 reads TGCAGTACACAACGACTAGCGCTCCTTGAGACCCAGTACTTC.

This chain uses TRBV20-1 with TRBJ2-2; TRBD1 agrees at 7 bases. This CDR3 has 14 amino acids. Per germline, CDR1 DFQATT and CDR2 SNEGSKA (reference sequence). V lost 3 bases, J lost 2 bases, and 3 bases stayed unmatched. Here the CDR3 reads CSARGTVNTGELFF. In DNA, the CDR3 is TGCAGTGCTAGGGGGACAGTTAACACCGGGGAGCTGTTTTTT.

This clonotype has only a few counts. This chain links TRBV7-9 with TRBJ1-2; 8 positions match TRBD1. The V gene's germline CDR1 is SEHNR and CDR2 FQNEAQ (reference sequence). With 6 bases clipped from V and 8 bases from J, the junction kept 2 bases outside the gene matches. CDR3 length: 11 residues. CDR3 sequence reads: CASRTGDGYTF. As DNA, the CDR3 is TGTGCCAGCAGGACAGGGGACGGCTACACCTTC.

The genes are TRBV15 and TRBJ2-4; 7 nucleotides agree with TRBD1. This CDR3 contains 16 residues. Germline CDR1 LNHNV, CDR2 YYDKDF (reference sequence). V shed 4 bases, J shed 10 bases, and the junction held 16 bases outside the gene matches. The CDR3 sequence: CATSTPGTGVQWIQYF. In nucleotides, the CDR3 is TGTGCCACCAGCACCCCTGGTACAGGGGTCCAGTGGATTCAGTACTTC.

The V call is TRBV7-6, the J call TRBJ2-5; D may match TRBD1 or TRBD2 (7 bases each). V was trimmed by 5 bases and J by 1 base, leaving 20 bases between them. Germline V CDR1 and CDR2: SGHVS, FNYEAQ. The CDR3 sequence is 17 residues long. The CDR3 region has the DNA TGTGCCAGCAGCCCCGTCAGCGGGGACAGTACCCAAGAGACCCAGTACTTC. Amino acids: CASSPVSGDSTQETQYF.

This clonotype was recorded a few times. This chain uses TRBV5-5 with TRBJ2-7, with 9 bases that match TRBD2. In germline, CDR1 is SGHKS, CDR2 YYEKEE (reference sequence). The length of the CDR3 is 16 residues. Germline trimming cut 4 bases from V and 1 base from J; bases unmatched to any gene: 9. The CDR3 reads CASSPPTSGLSYEQYF. CDR3 in DNA: TGTGCCAGCAGCCCGCCGACTAGCGGATTGTCCTACGAGCAGTACTTC.

The CDR3 spells CAWSVTDYYNEQFF. CDR3 nucleotide sequence: TGTGCCTGGAGTGTTACAGATTACTACAATGAGCAGTTCTTC. The chain recombines TRBV30 with TRBJ2-1; no firm D call. The CDR3 covers 14 residues. Germline V gene data show CDR1 as GTSNPN and CDR2 as SVGIG (reference sequence). V lost 0 bases to trimming and J lost 3 bases, with 9 bases between them.

The chain couples TRBV27 to TRBJ1-5; TRBD1 aligns across 9 bases. In germline, CDR1 is MNHEY, CDR2 SMNVEV (reference sequence). The CDR3 consists of 14 residues. V was clipped by 6 bases and J by 3 bases; unmatched bases: 3. The CDR3 protein is CASRRDRDNQPQHF. DNA of the CDR3: TGTGCCAGCAGGAGGGACAGGGACAATCAGCCCCAGCATTTT.

The rearrangement links TRBV27 to TRBJ2-2; TRBD2 matches 7 bases. Losses at the gene ends were 4 bases for V and 2 bases for J; bases not matched to a gene: 10. There are 17 residues in the CDR3. Germline V CDR1 and CDR2: MNHEY, SMNVEV (reference sequence). In DNA, the CDR3 is TGTGCCAGCAGTTCCGAGGAAGCGGGGCTAAACACCGGGGAGCTGTTTTTT. This translates into CASSSEEAGLNTGELFF.

This clonotype was observed many times. V and J are TRBV29-1 and TRBJ2-3; D might be TRBD2 (6 bases). Germline CDR1 is SQVTM and CDR2 is ANQGSEA. CDR3 length equals 11 residues. As DNA, the CDR3 is TGCAGTGGCGGGATCACAGATACGCAGTATTTT. Translating gives CSGGITDTQYF.

The sample holds many counts of this clonotype. V and J are TRBV5-1 and TRBJ2-2, with TRBD2 matching 13 bases. V was pared by 4 bases and J by 4 bases, with 13 bases of the junction left unmatched. The CDR3 totals 19 residues. CDR1 SGHRS and CDR2 YFSETQ come from the germline V gene. CDR3 in amino acids: CASSDPWTSGRFGTGELFF. CDR3 nucleotide sequence: TGCGCCAGCAGCGACCCCTGGACTAGCGGGAGATTTGGCACCGGGGAGCTGTTTTTT.

This clonotype showed up just a few times. The chain has TRBV21-1 and TRBJ2-7. TRBV21-1 is shown as a pseudogene. This CDR3 has 17 residues. This CDR3 is CASSKGGYYEPGYEQYF. The CDR3 nucleotides read TGTGCCAGCAGCAAAGGGGGATACTACGAACCAGGCTACGAGCAGTACTTC.

V usage is TRBV5-1 and J usage is TRBJ2-5; D is perhaps TRBD1 (5 bases). Trimming stripped 4 bases from V and 5 bases from J, with 18 bases between. Germline CDR1 SGHRS, CDR2 YFSETQ. CDR3 length equals 15 residues. CDR3 protein: CASSQTVPRVETQYF. CDR3 sequence (DNA): TGCGCCAGCAGCCAGACAGTCCCCAGGGTGGAGACCCAGTACTTC.

The table lists this clonotype with a few counts. The chain combines TRBV20-1 with TRBJ2-3; D is possibly TRBD2 (5 bases). This CDR3 is 14 amino acids long. Germline CDR1 reads DFQATT; CDR2 reads SNEGSKA (reference sequence). V lost 1 base and J 8 bases, leaving 16 bases between the germline ends. The chain's CDR3 is CSARGEPSAGTQYF. The CDR3 region has the DNA TGCAGTGCTAGAGGGGAGCCTTCCGCCGGTACGCAGTATTTT.

This clonotype showed up many times. The J gene is TRBJ2-2, the V gene TRBV10-3, with TRBD1 as a possible D gene (6 bases). This CDR3 has 18 amino acids. The V end lost 5 bases, the J end lost 5 bases, and 24 bases lay between the germline ends. Germline CDR1 ENHRY, CDR2 SYGVKD. The CDR3 loop is CAISLAGAGNSVTGELFF. For the CDR3, the DNA is TGTGCCATCAGTTTGGCAGGGGCAGGGAATTCCGTAACCGGGGAGCTGTTTTTT.

This clonotype has ten or more counts. CDR3 DNA: TGTGCCAGCAGTTTAGCGGGACAGGGATCAGGAAATCAGCCCCAGCATTTT. It codes for CASSLAGQGSGNQPQHF. V and J are TRBV12-3 or TRBV12-4 and TRBJ1-5; 9 nucleotides match TRBD1. The CDR3 is made up of 17 amino acids. J was trimmed by 4 bases and V by 0 bases; bases with no gene match: 7.